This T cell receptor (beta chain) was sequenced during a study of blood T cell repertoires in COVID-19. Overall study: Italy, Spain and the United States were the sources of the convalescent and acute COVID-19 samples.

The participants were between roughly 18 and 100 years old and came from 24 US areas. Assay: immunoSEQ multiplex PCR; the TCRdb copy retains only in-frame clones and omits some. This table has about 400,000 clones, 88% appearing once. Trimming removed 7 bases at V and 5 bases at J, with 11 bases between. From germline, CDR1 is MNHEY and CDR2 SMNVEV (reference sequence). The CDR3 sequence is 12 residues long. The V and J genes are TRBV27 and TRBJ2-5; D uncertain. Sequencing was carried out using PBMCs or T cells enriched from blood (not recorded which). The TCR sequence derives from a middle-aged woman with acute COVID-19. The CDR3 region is CASTFLYETQYF. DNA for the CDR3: TGTGCCAGCACCTTCCTCTATGAGACCCAGTACTTC.